This passage covers 26 T cell receptor beta chains from one sample sequenced in a study of T cell repertoires in cytomegalovirus infection. Via MiXCR, TCRdb re-called the reads, giving one row per CDR3 protein. The table lists about 130,000 distinct CDR3 sequences, approximately 8.8% of them singletons. Sequencing was carried out using PBMCs. These TCRs come from a human donor in good health (CMV status not recorded). Some clones in this sample may be carry-over from other donors' samples.

There are a few counts of this clonotype. The rearrangement links TRBV15 to TRBJ1-2; TRBD1 might be the D (5 bases). Germline values: CDR1 LNHNV, CDR2 YYDKDF (reference sequence). The V end was cut by 0 bases, the J end by 8 bases, with 13 bases between. The CDR3 totals 14 residues. In DNA form, the CDR3 reads TGTGCCACCAGCAGAGAGGGCCTCCAGGGCGGCTACACCTTC. Translation: CATSREGLQGGYTF.

The sample holds many counts of this clonotype. The rearrangement joins TRBV7-9 to TRBJ1-4, with 7 bases that match TRBD1. Germline values: CDR1 SEHNR, CDR2 FQNEAQ (reference sequence). J gave up 8 bases and V 5 bases, and 8 bases lay outside the gene matches. The CDR3 length is 14 residues. The CDR3 loop reads CASSPADRQEKLFF. In nucleotides, the CDR3 is TGTGCCAGCAGCCCAGCGGACAGGCAAGAAAAACTGTTTTTT.

The chain carries TRBV7-2 and TRBJ1-2, with D uncertain. The CDR3 is 15 residues long. CDR1 and CDR2 (germline): SGHTA, FQGNSA. V shed 5 bases and J shed 5 bases, with 18 bases lying between them. CDR3 sequence: CASSGDGRTIYGYTF. In DNA form, the CDR3 reads TGTGCCAGCAGCGGCGACGGACGGACCATATATGGCTACACCTTC.

This clonotype has a count of ten or more. The V call is TRBV5-1, the J call TRBJ2-5, with D tentatively TRBD1 (5 bases). CDR1 SGHRS and CDR2 YFSETQ come from the germline V gene. This CDR3 is built from 15 residues. V dropped 3 bases and J dropped 2 bases, with 14 bases sitting between them. The CDR3, as DNA: TGCGCCAGCAGCTCGCAGACAGTTACTCAAGAGACCCAGTACTTC. Amino acid sequence: CASSSQTVTQETQYF.

This clonotype appeared many times. The rearrangement joins TRBV28 to TRBJ1-4, with D maybe TRBD1 (5 bases). V gave up 3 bases and J gave up 8 bases, with 16 bases separating them. CDR1 and CDR2 (germline): MDHEN, SYDVKM. The CDR3 extends over 15 amino acids. The CDR3 is CASSLERRGEEKLFF. DNA for the CDR3: TGTGCCAGCAGTTTGGAAAGAAGGGGAGAAGAAAAACTGTTTTTT.

There are many counts of this clonotype. The chain links TRBV7-9 to TRBJ1-6, with D hard to call. The CDR3 loop spans 14 amino acids. V lost 3 bases, J lost 9 bases, and 12 bases lay in between. Germline V CDR1 and CDR2: SEHNR, FQNEAQ (reference sequence). CDR3 region: CASSFEGRASPLHF. CDR3 nucleotides: TGTGCCAGCAGCTTTGAAGGGCGGGCTTCACCCCTCCACTTT.

This clonotype was seen ten or more times. The chain combines TRBV28 with TRBJ2-3; 9 bases agree with TRBD2. V dropped 6 bases and J dropped 2; count of bases not matched to a gene: 3. The CDR3 consists of 14 residues. The germline CDR1 and CDR2 sequences are MDHEN and SYDVKM. CDR3 DNA: TGTGCCAGCAGCCAGCGGGGGGCCACAGATACGCAGTATTTT. The encoded protein is CASSQRGATDTQYF.

This clonotype was recorded at least ten times. The rearrangement uses TRBV28 and TRBJ1-2; possibly TRBD1 for D (5 bases). Trimming took off 7 bases at V and 0 bases at J, with 21 bases between the two ends. Germline values: CDR1 MDHEN, CDR2 SYDVKM. The CDR3 contains 17 residues. The CDR3 DNA reads TGTGCCAGCACTATCGTTGGTGGGGGTGATACTAACTATGGCTACACCTTC. Encoded protein: CASTIVGGGDTNYGYTF.

A few counts support this clonotype. This rearrangement joins TRBV20-1 to TRBJ2-1, with D tentatively TRBD1 (7 bases). CDR3 length: 14 residues. V lost 6 bases to trimming and J lost 7 bases, with 19 bases between them. The germline CDR1 and CDR2 sequences are DFQATT and SNEGSKA (reference sequence). The CDR3 region has the DNA TGCAGTGCCGCCAGGGGGGAGAGCCGAAATGAGCAGTTCTTC. As protein: CSAARGESRNEQFF.

Many counts were recorded for this clonotype. The chain uses TRBV28 and TRBJ2-4, with D tentatively TRBD1 (6 bases). The CDR3 has 14 residues. Germline V lookup: CDR1 MDHEN, CDR2 SYDVKM. Deletions cut 3 bases from V and 6 bases from J, with 12 bases between. CDR3 nucleotides: TGTGCCAGCAGTTTGACACAGGGTAGAAACATTCAGTACTTC. Its translation: CASSLTQGRNIQYF. The entire variable domain, with the rest obtained from reference TRBV28 and TRBJ2-4, is as follows: DVKVTQSSRYLVKRTGEKVFLECVQDMDHENMFWYRQDPGLGLRLIYFSYDVKMKEKGDIPEGYSVSREKKERFSLILESASTNQTSMYLCASSLTQGRNIQYFGAGTRLSVL.

Ten or more counts support this clonotype. The chain recombines TRBV7-2 with TRBJ2-7; 9 bases match TRBD1. The germline gives CDR1 SGHTA, CDR2 FQGNSA. The CDR3 covers 15 residues. J gave up 4 bases and V 2 bases, and 6 bases lay outside the gene matches. The CDR3: CASSLRGQGWYEQYF. The CDR3 coding sequence is TGTGCCAGCAGCTTACGGGGACAGGGATGGTACGAGCAGTACTTC.

This clonotype showed up many times. The chain carries TRBV7-2 and TRBJ1-5; maybe TRBD1 (5 bases). V dropped 3 bases and J dropped 0 bases, with 15 bases sitting between them. The germline CDR1 and CDR2 sequences are SGHTA and FQGNSA. The CDR3 loop spans 17 amino acids. CDR3 nucleotide sequence: TGTGCCAGCAGCTTCCGAGCAGACAGCTATAGCAATCAGCCCCAGCATTTT. It encodes CASSFRADSYSNQPQHF.

This clonotype occurred a few times. The V and J genes are TRBV28 and TRBJ2-7; maybe TRBD1 (5 bases). Germline V gene data show CDR1 as MDHEN and CDR2 as SYDVKM. The CDR3 has 15 residues. Trimming removed 3 bases from V and 3 bases from J, with 15 bases in between. This CDR3 is CASSFWGGANYEQYF. The CDR3, as DNA: TGTGCCAGCAGTTTCTGGGGTGGGGCGAACTACGAGCAGTACTTC.

There are a few counts of this clonotype. The chain is built from TRBV2 and TRBJ1-4; D not certain. Germline V gene data show CDR1 as SNHLY and CDR2 as FYNNEI. The CDR3 contains 13 residues. With 6 bases removed from V and 8 bases from J, the gap between germline ends came to 13 bases. CDR3 protein: CASSPRSDEKLFF. CDR3 bases: TGTGCCAGCAGCCCCAGATCAGACGAAAAACTGTTTTTT.

There are a few counts of this clonotype. The rearrangement uses TRBV29-1 and TRBJ2-7; TRBD1 agrees at 9 bases. V lost 6 bases, J lost 2 bases, and 11 bases stayed unmatched. Germline assignment: CDR1 SQVTM and CDR2 ANQGSEA. The CDR3 consists of 15 residues. The CDR3 region has the DNA TGCAGCGTCAAAGCCGGGACAGGGCTTGCCTACGAGCAGTACTTC. This codes for CSVKAGTGLAYEQYF.

This clonotype was counted many times. The V and J genes are TRBV12-3 or TRBV12-4 and TRBJ1-4, with TRBD1 as a possible D gene (6 bases). Trimming removed 6 bases at V and 5 bases at J, with 19 bases between. CDR3 length: 16 amino acids. The CDR3 spells CASSQTFGQKNEKLFF. The CDR3 nucleotides are TGTGCCAGCAGCCAAACCTTCGGACAGAAAAATGAAAAACTGTTTTTT.

This clonotype appeared many times. The rearrangement joins TRBV7-9 to TRBJ2-2; D unclear. The germline V and J ends were trimmed by 0 bases and 2 bases, with 4 bases remaining between them. In germline, CDR1 is SEHNR, CDR2 FQNEAQ (reference sequence). This CDR3 spans 14 amino acids. The CDR3 region has the DNA TGTGCCAGCAGCTTAGCCGCAAACACCGGGGAGCTGTTTTTT. Translating gives CASSLAANTGELFF.

The sample holds many counts of this clonotype. The rearrangement uses TRBV29-1 and TRBJ2-3, with 8 positions matching TRBD2. Germline CDR1 is SQVTM and CDR2 is ANQGSEA. The junction had 9 bases not matched to a gene; V was cut back by 0 bases and J by 1 base. CDR3 length equals 17 residues. The DNA for the CDR3 is TGCAGCGTTGAAGATCCCCGAGGTAGCGGGGGCACAGATACGCAGTATTTT. Its protein is CSVEDPRGSGGTDTQYF.

The gene calls are TRBV5-1 and TRBJ2-2; possibly TRBD2 for D (5 bases). The germline gives CDR1 SGHRS, CDR2 YFSETQ. Trimming pared 0 bases from V and 5 bases from J, leaving 11 bases between. The CDR3 extends over 15 amino acids. CDR3 nucleotides: TGCGCCAGCAGCTTGGCCGGGGATGGGACCGGGGAGCTGTTTTTT. Protein sequence: CASSLAGDGTGELFF.

This clonotype was detected ten times or more. This rearrangement joins TRBV12-3 or TRBV12-4 to TRBJ2-5; possibly TRBD1 for D (5 bases). This CDR3 is 13 amino acids long. Trimming left V 5 bases short and J 8 bases short, with 15 bases between. The CDR3 DNA sequence: TGTGCCAGCAGTCTCAGGGATAAGAGAACCCAGTACTTC. It yields the protein CASSLRDKRTQYF.

This clonotype was found many times. V is TRBV19 and J is TRBJ1-1; no definite D call. The CDR3 extends over 13 amino acids. Trimming shortened V by 5 bases and J by 6 bases, and 13 bases separated the two germline ends. The germline V gene has CDR1 LNHDA and CDR2 SQIVND (reference sequence). The CDR3 region has the DNA TGTGCCAGTAGTTTCATAGGGAGGTCTGAAGCTTTCTTT. This codes for CASSFIGRSEAFF.

This clonotype has a count of ten or more. The rearrangement uses TRBV7-2 and TRBJ1-1; 8 nucleotides line up with TRBD1. In germline, CDR1 is SGHTA, CDR2 FQGNSA. The CDR3 consists of 15 residues. Trimming took 3 bases from V and 5 from J; bases not matched to a gene: 8. CDR3 in amino acids: CASSFKAGGGTEAFF. The CDR3, as DNA: TGTGCCAGCAGCTTTAAAGCAGGGGGCGGGACTGAAGCTTTCTTT.

The V and J genes are TRBV10-3 and TRBJ1-5, with 7 bases aligning to TRBD1. This CDR3 has 18 amino acids. Germline lookup yields CDR1 ENHRY and CDR2 SYGVKD. The V segment lost 4 bases and the J segment 0 bases; nucleotides outside the gene matches: 12. As DNA, the CDR3 is TGTGCCATCAGTGGAACCCTGACAGGGCCGTATAGCAATCAGCCCCAGCATTTT. Its protein is CAISGTLTGPYSNQPQHF.

This clonotype showed up just a few times. This sequence joins TRBV19 and TRBJ2-5, with 10 nucleotides matching TRBD2. CDR3 length: 18 amino acids. The germline CDR1 and CDR2 sequences are LNHDA and SQIVND (reference sequence). The J segment lost 1 base and the V segment lost 3 bases, leaving 11 bases of the junction unmatched. The DNA for the CDR3 is TGTGCCAGTAGTATCCCCCCCCTAATAGCGGGGGGCCAAGAGACCCAGTACTTC. It encodes CASSIPPLIAGGQETQYF. Supplemented by reference TRBV19 and TRBJ2-5, the full variable domain reads DGGITQSPKYLFRKEGQNVTLSCEQNLNHDAMYWYRQDPGQGLRLIYYSQIVNDFQKGDIAEGYSVSREKKESFPLTVTSAQKNPTAFYLCASSIPPLIAGGQETQYFGPGTRLLVL.

This clonotype has at least ten counts. V is TRBV19 and J is TRBJ2-7; D ambiguous. CDR3 length: 14 residues. Per germline, CDR1 LNHDA and CDR2 SQIVND (reference sequence). Trimming took 5 bases from V and 3 from J, leaving 14 bases between them. CDR3 residues: CASSETLLDYEQYF. Here the CDR3 DNA reads TGTGCCAGTAGTGAGACCCTTCTGGACTACGAGCAGTACTTC.

Notes on this clonotype: An end of the junction does not agree with germline; a read error may underlie this. The rearrangement joins TRBV6-2 or TRBV6-3 to TRBJ2-1; TRBD1 is a possible D gene (8 bases). From germline, CDR1 is MNHEY and CDR2 SVGEGT. This CDR3 spans 17 amino acids. The CDR3 spells CASSPHLYRGGYSEQFF. In nucleotides, the CDR3 is TGTGCCAGCAGTCCACACCTTTACAGGGGGGGTTACAGTGAGCAGTTCTTC.